The 11 T cell receptor beta chains given below trace back to one sample, sequenced in a study of CD8 T cells in ankylosing spondylitis. TCRdb called the 5' RACE reads again in MiXCR, with one record for every CDR3 protein. The sample has under 400,000 distinct CDR3 sequences, approximately 10% seen once; the top ten hold roughly 9.2%. The sequenced sample consisted of blood, either unsorted or a sorted T cell fraction (not recorded which). The receptors come from a female donor with ankylosing spondylitis or in good health (not recorded which).

This chain uses TRBV5-6 with TRBJ2-7; possible D gene TRBD2, 5 bases. This CDR3 is 13 amino acids long. Germline loops: CDR1 SGHDT, CDR2 YYEEEE. Trimming took off 4 bases at V and 1 base at J, with 9 bases between the two ends. The CDR3 sequence is CASSPRASYEQYF. DNA of the CDR3: TGTGCCAGCAGCCCGCGGGCGTCCTACGAGCAGTACTTC.

This clonotype was seen ten or more times. The CDR3 DNA sequence: TGTGCCAGCATCGCTTCCAGGGATTCAGAAGCTTTCTTT. This encodes CASIASRDSEAFF. V gene TRBV12-3 or TRBV12-4 combines with J gene TRBJ1-1; a weak D match, TRBD1 (5 bases). CDR3 length: 13 residues. Trimming stripped 7 bases from V and 8 bases from J, with 17 bases between.

This clonotype was found many times. The chain uses TRBV6-5 and TRBJ1-2; 7 bases agree with TRBD1. Per the germline V gene, CDR1 is MNHEY and CDR2 is SVGAGI. The CDR3 totals 15 residues. Germline trimming cut 0 bases from V and 4 bases from J; bases unmatched to any gene: 5. Here the CDR3 reads CASSYSGPGGYGYTF. CDR3 in DNA: TGTGCCAGCAGTTACTCGGGTCCAGGGGGCTATGGCTACACCTTC.

This clonotype occurred many times. J is TRBJ1-2 and V is TRBV29-1; D remains unclear. The CDR3 consists of 12 residues. V was clipped by 6 bases and J by 5 bases, with 13 bases between them. Germline V CDR1 and CDR2: SQVTM, ANQGSEA. CDR3: CSVRRADYGYTF. In DNA, the CDR3 is TGCAGCGTGCGTCGGGCCGATTATGGCTACACCTTC.

V and J are TRBV11-2 and TRBJ2-1, with D perhaps TRBD2 (6 bases). The V and J ends lost 5 bases and 3 bases respectively, with 17 bases between them. The CDR3 sequence is 16 residues long. Looked up from germline, CDR1 is SGHAT and CDR2 is FQNNGV. The CDR3 DNA follows: TGTGCCAGCAGCCGCGTAGGGCGGGGAAGCTACAATGAGCAGTTCTTC. Translating it yields CASSRVGRGSYNEQFF.

The genes are TRBV3-1 and TRBJ2-3; TRBD1 might be the D (5 bases). V shed 8 bases and J shed 3 bases, with 24 bases lying between them. CDR3 length: 17 amino acids. Germline V gene lookup returns CDR1 LGHDT and CDR2 YNNKEL (reference sequence). The chain's CDR3 is CASSQPREQARTDTQYF. CDR3 nucleotide sequence: TGTGCCAGCTCCCAGCCAAGGGAACAGGCTAGGACAGATACGCAGTATTTT.

This clonotype was observed many times. The rearrangement links TRBV28 to TRBJ2-2; D not certain. CDR3 size: 12 residues. CDR1 MDHEN and CDR2 SYDVKM come from the germline V gene. V was pared by 5 bases and J by 6 bases, with 7 bases between. The CDR3 protein is CASSRLAGELFF. Here the CDR3 DNA reads TGTGCCAGCAGTCGATTGGCCGGGGAGCTGTTTTTT.

Many counts were recorded for this clonotype. Here the CDR3 DNA reads TGTGCCAGCCAAGCGGGGGGGGCCTATGGCTACACCTTC. Its translation is CASQAGGAYGYTF. The chain combines TRBV9 with TRBJ1-2; a weak D match, TRBD1 (6 bases). This CDR3 is built from 13 residues. V was shortened by 7 bases and J by 4 bases, with 14 bases between the two germline ends. The germline V gene has CDR1 SGDLS and CDR2 YYNGEE.

This clonotype came up many times. The CDR3, as DNA: TGCAGCGTTGAAGAGGGACAGAATCAGCCCCAGCATTTT. This sequence encodes CSVEEGQNQPQHF. The chain links TRBV29-1 to TRBJ1-5; 7 positions agree with TRBD1. CDR3 length equals 13 residues. The junction had 0 bases not matched to a gene; V was cut back by 0 bases and J by 4 bases. Germline CDR1 and CDR2: SQVTM and ANQGSEA.

This clonotype occurred many times. J is TRBJ2-7 and V is TRBV27, with TRBD1 as a possible D gene (6 bases). Germline V gene data show CDR1 as MNHEY and CDR2 as SMNVEV (reference sequence). Trimming shortened V by 3 bases and J by 2 bases, and 11 bases separated the two germline ends. There are 14 residues in the CDR3. The chain's CDR3 is CASSFSTGPYEQYF. The CDR3 DNA is TGTGCCAGCAGTTTTTCGACAGGTCCCTACGAGCAGTACTTC.

The V and J genes are TRBV20-1 and TRBJ2-5; 11 positions agree with TRBD2. V lost 0 bases, J lost 4 bases, and 16 bases stayed unmatched. Germline assignment: CDR1 DFQATT and CDR2 SNEGSKA (reference sequence). CDR3 length: 19 residues. In nucleotides, the CDR3 is TGCAGTGCTAGAGATCTCGGTCTGCCTAGCGGGAGGCTGGTAGAGACCCAGTACTTC. The encoded protein is CSARDLGLPSGRLVETQYF.